The source of this T cell receptor (beta chain) is a study of blood T cell repertoires in COVID-19. The wider study: Some COVID-19 samples were acute and others convalescent; all came from the United States, Italy and Spain. T cells, B-cell-depleted T cells, or PBMCs provided the cDNA or gDNA that served as material.

In the study's own analysis: Using reference gene primer amplification, nucleated cell counts were estimated. This table comes from immunoSEQ multiplex PCR, and its TCRdb copy is limited to in-frame clones, with some not included. V and J calls and clone size are as listed in that table; D and trimming were resolved from the DNA. Of some 150,000 clones listed, 84% were seen once; the top ten hold about 7%. The CDR3 is 14 amino acids. CDR1 is SGHAT, CDR2 FQNNGV, per germline. V lost 5 bases to trimming and J lost 5 bases; unmatched junction nucleotides: 4. This rearrangement joins TRBV11-2 to TRBJ1-4; 8 bases line up with TRBD1. The origin of this receptor is a human donor in a cohort sampled during active COVID-19. Sequenced material: peripheral blood. CDR3 sequence: CASSAQGENEKLFF. The CDR3 nucleotides read TGTGCCAGCAGCGCACAGGGGGAAAATGAAAAACTGTTTTTT.